This TCR beta chain appears in the sequencing data of a study of OX40 agonist ivuxolimab in advanced cancers. This table comes from immunoSEQ multiplex PCR, and its TCRdb copy is limited to in-frame clones, with some not included. Of about 76,000 clones listed, around nine tenths are singletons. Deletions cut 1 base from V and 5 bases from J, with 6 bases between. The CDR3 runs to 13 residues. From germline, CDR1 is SGHTA and CDR2 FQGTGA. This sequence was found in an adult with an advanced solid tumor such as melanoma, head and neck, liver or kidney cancer. The sequencing here drew on CD4+ or CD8+ T cells sorted from blood, taken in a trial of the OX40 agonist ivuxolimab. The chain links TRBV7-3 to TRBJ2-1; D is ambiguous. CDR3 sequence (DNA): TGTGCCAGCAGCTTAAGTTCAAACAATGAGCAGTTCTTC. This codes for CASSLSSNNEQFF.